The 21 T cell receptor beta chains below come from one sample, sequenced in a study of cytomegalovirus exposure and HLA in healthy donors. PCR amplification relied on 60 Vbeta primers (plus 13 Jbeta primers). Using immunoSEQ multiplex PCR, the repertoire was profiled, and TCRdb retains in-frame clones only, with some absent. Of approximately 160,000 clones in the sample, approximately 84% are singletons; the top ten hold about 4.9%. Input material: PBMCs. The receptors derive from a girl aged 10-17 years in good health and CMV-seropositive.

The chain couples TRBV6-5 to TRBJ1-2; D unresolved. The CDR3 is 15 amino acids. V lost 2 bases and J lost 8, with 18 bases in between. Germline CDR1 is MNHEY and CDR2 is SVGAGI. The CDR3 nucleotides are TGTGCCAGCAGTTACCACCGGCAGGTTCCCTTAGGCTACACCTTC. Translation gives CASSYHRQVPLGYTF.

CDR3 protein: CASSKFRLAAYNEQFF. The CDR3 region has the DNA TGTGCCAGCAGCAAATTTCGACTAGCGGCTTACAATGAGCAGTTCTTC. This sequence joins TRBV7-9 and TRBJ2-1, with 9 bases fitting TRBD2. The germline gives CDR1 SEHNR, CDR2 FQNEAQ (reference sequence). The CDR3 totals 16 residues. V was clipped by 5 bases and J by 4 bases; unmatched bases: 9.

This clone has just one count. The genes are TRBV5-1 and TRBJ2-1; 7 bases align to TRBD2. With V trimmed by 4 bases and J by 0 bases, 10 bases remained unmatched. The CDR3 runs 17 residues. CDR1 and CDR2 from the germline V gene are SGHRS and YFSETQ. The chain's CDR3 is CASSPWEGESSYNEQFF. The CDR3 DNA reads TGCGCCAGCAGCCCTTGGGAGGGCGAGAGCTCCTACAATGAGCAGTTCTTC.

The rearrangement joins TRBV10-1 to TRBJ2-3; 8 bases are shared with TRBD2. Germline V gene lookup returns CDR1 WNHNN and CDR2 SYGVQD (reference sequence). The CDR3 loop spans 15 amino acids. V dropped 3 bases and J dropped 2; count of bases not matched to a gene: 4. The CDR3: CASSDAGGPTDTQYF. In nucleotides, the CDR3 is TGCGCCAGCAGTGATGCGGGGGGCCCCACAGATACGCAGTATTTT.

This clone was recorded at least ten times. The J gene is TRBJ1-3, the V gene TRBV7-2; 11 bases fit TRBD1. This CDR3 contains 16 residues. Trimming removed 4 bases from V and 4 bases from J; junction bases left unmatched: 6. Germline lookup yields CDR1 SGHTA and CDR2 FQGNSA. CDR3 sequence (DNA): TGTGCCAGCAGCTCTTGGGACAGGGGGGTCGGAAACACCATATATTTT. Translating it yields CASSSWDRGVGNTIYF. The full variable domain, its missing parts supplied by reference TRBV7-2 and TRBJ1-3, is GAGVSQSPSNKVTEKGKDVELRCDPISGHTALYWYRQSLGQGLEFLIYFQGNSAPDKSGLPSDRFSAERTGGSVSTLTIQRTQQEDSAVYLCASSSWDRGVGNTIYFGEGSWLTVV.

This rearrangement joins TRBV6-5 to TRBJ2-1; D may be TRBD1 (6 bases). V was shortened by 6 bases and J by 7 bases, with 19 bases between the two germline ends. CDR1 is MNHEY, CDR2 SVGAGI, per germline. The CDR3 contains 15 residues. CDR3 in amino acids: CASSSGTPVANEQFF. In nucleotides, the CDR3 is TGTGCCAGCAGCTCCGGGACACCCGTGGCTAATGAGCAGTTCTTC.

The rearrangement uses TRBV7-3 and TRBJ2-2; 15 bases align to TRBD2. The ends lost 5 bases at V and 4 bases at J; junction bases unmatched: 5. The CDR3 is 17 residues long. Germline V CDR1 and CDR2: SGHTA, FQGTGA. DNA for the CDR3: TGTGCCAGCAGCGGACTAGCGGGGGGGCCGGGCACCGGGGAGCTGTTTTTT. Its translation: CASSGLAGGPGTGELFF.

This chain links TRBV6-1 with TRBJ2-5; no firm D call. CDR3 length: 12 amino acids. V lost 6 bases, J lost 5 bases, and 10 bases lay in between. CDR1 is MNHNS, CDR2 SASEGT, per germline. CDR3 amino acids: CASRETRETQYF. The CDR3 bases are TGTGCCAGCAGGGAAACCAGGGAGACCCAGTACTTC.

The CDR3 is CASSVDSVGAGRIQYF. The CDR3 DNA sequence: TGTGCCAGCAGCGTAGACAGCGTAGGGGCAGGGAGGATTCAGTACTTC. The chain uses TRBV9 and TRBJ2-4, with D perhaps TRBD2 (6 bases). V gave up 0 bases and J gave up 10 bases, with 20 bases separating them. CDR1 and CDR2 (germline): SGDLS, YYNGEE. The CDR3 consists of 16 residues. Full variable domain (outside the CDR3, taken from reference TRBV9 and TRBJ2-4): DSGVTQTPKHLITATGQRVTLRCSPRSGDLSVYWYQQSLDQGLQFLIQYYNGEERAKGNILERFSAQQFPDLHSELNLSSLELGDSALYFCASSVDSVGAGRIQYFGAGTRLSVL.

The J gene is TRBJ2-1, the V gene TRBV7-9, with a weak D call TRBD1 (6 bases). The V gene lost 3 bases and the J gene lost 7 bases, with 19 bases spanning the gap. The CDR3 runs to 16 residues. Looked up from germline, CDR1 is SEHNR and CDR2 is FQNEAQ (reference sequence). CDR3 in DNA: TGTGCCAGCAGCTTGGCTGAGACAGGCAGTACGAATGAGCAGTTCTTC. It codes for CASSLAETGSTNEQFF.

The genes are TRBV27 and TRBJ1-5, with 7 bases lining up with TRBD1. This CDR3 spans 15 amino acids. Germline CDR1 MNHEY, CDR2 SMNVEV (reference sequence). V lost 6 bases and J lost 4; bases outside the gene matches: 9. The CDR3 nucleotides read TGTGCCAGCAGAGGCGGACAGGAACGAAATCAGCCCCAGCATTTT. Translation gives CASRGGQERNQPQHF.

By share, this clone counts as medium-sized (0.01 to 0.1%). The J gene is TRBJ1-4, the V gene TRBV15; D may be TRBD1 (5 bases). The V gene's germline CDR1 is LNHNV and CDR2 YYDKDF (reference sequence). There are 12 residues in the CDR3. V lost 6 bases, J lost 3 bases, and 5 bases lay in between. For the CDR3, the DNA is TGTGCCACCAGGACAGCTAATGAAAAACTGTTTTTT. Translating gives CATRTANEKLFF. The full variable domain, in which reference TRBV15 and TRBJ1-4 provide the parts outside the CDR3, is DAMVIQNPRYQVTQFGKPVTLSCSQTLNHNVMYWYQQKSSQAPKLLFHYYDKDFNNEADTPDNFQSRRPNTSFCFLDIRSPGLGDTAMYLCATRTANEKLFFGSGTQLSVL.

This rearrangement joins TRBV11-3 to TRBJ2-1; possibly TRBD2 for D (7 bases). The CDR3 consists of 14 residues. Germline values: CDR1 SGHNT, CDR2 YENEEA. Trimming left V 0 bases short and J 10 bases short, with 13 bases between. The CDR3 DNA follows: TGTGCCAGCAGCTTAGATCGCACGGGGGGCGAGCAGTTCTTC. It codes for CASSLDRTGGEQFF.

The V and J genes are TRBV6-5 and TRBJ2-7; D may be TRBD1 (7 bases). V was clipped by 5 bases and J by 3 bases, with 14 bases between them. The germline CDR1 and CDR2 sequences are MNHEY and SVGAGI. The CDR3 runs to 14 residues. Written as DNA, the CDR3 is TGTGCCAGCAGTGTTCAGGGGGGAAACTACGAGCAGTACTTC. Residues: CASSVQGGNYEQYF.

This chain connects TRBV29-1 to TRBJ2-3, with D possibly matching TRBD2 (6 bases). Germline V gene sequence: CDR1 SQVTM, CDR2 ANQGSEA. The CDR3 consists of 13 residues. Trimming stripped 7 bases from V and 2 bases from J, with 13 bases between. Here the CDR3 reads CSARRLDTDTQYF. CDR3 coding DNA: TGCAGCGCCCGCAGACTAGACACAGATACGCAGTATTTT.

As to this clone: Other DNA sequences in the same sample also yield this CDR3. The J gene is TRBJ2-1, the V gene TRBV25-1; 7 nucleotides agree with TRBD1. CDR3 length: 16 amino acids. The trim removed 3 bases at V and 7 bases at J, leaving 12 bases unmatched. In germline, CDR1 is MGHDK, CDR2 SYGVNS. The CDR3 spells CASSDPTGSEGNEQFF. The CDR3, as DNA: TGTGCCAGCAGTGACCCGACAGGGTCTGAAGGGAATGAGCAGTTCTTC.

The chain joins TRBV9 to TRBJ1-2; the match to TRBD1 covers 9 bases. There are 14 residues in the CDR3. V lost 0 bases to trimming and J lost 8 bases; unmatched junction nucleotides: 5. Germline CDR1 is SGDLS and CDR2 is YYNGEE. DNA of the CDR3: TGTGCCAGCAGCGTAGAACAGGGGGCCTGGGGCTACACCTTC. Its translation is CASSVEQGAWGYTF.

This chain links TRBV30 with TRBJ1-6; D perhaps matches TRBD1 (5 bases). This CDR3 spans 15 amino acids. Germline CDR1 reads GTSNPN; CDR2 reads SVGIG (reference sequence). V gave up 3 bases and J gave up 7 bases, with 16 bases separating them. The CDR3 DNA sequence: TGTGCCTGGAGAAGGGGCCTGATAAAAAATTCACCCCTCCACTTT. Translating it yields CAWRRGLIKNSPLHF.

This chain joins TRBV15 and TRBJ1-5; 7 nucleotides align to TRBD1. J lost 1 base, V lost 1 base, and 16 bases had no gene match. CDR1 LNHNV and CDR2 YYDKDF come from the germline V gene (reference sequence). This CDR3 region has 20 residues. CDR3 bases: TGTGCCACCAGCAGAGTACGAGGGGGCGCGGGCATATACAGCAATCAGCCCCAGCATTTT. Protein product: CATSRVRGGAGIYSNQPQHF.

This CDR3 is CASSGGRNTEAFF. As DNA, the CDR3 is TGTGCCAGCAGCGGAGGGAGGAACACTGAAGCTTTCTTT. This sequence joins TRBV14 and TRBJ1-1, with D hard to call. This CDR3 contains 13 residues. Germline CDR1 and CDR2: SGHDN and FVKESK. V lost 5 bases and J lost 1, with 8 bases in between.

The gene calls are TRBV2 and TRBJ1-1, with D unclear. The V end lost 6 bases, the J end lost 5 bases, and 10 bases lay between the germline ends. The CDR3 spans 12 residues. The germline CDR1 and CDR2 sequences are SNHLY and FYNNEI. The CDR3 DNA sequence: TGTGCCAGCAGGGTTGATCTAACTGAAGCTTTCTTT. Translation gives CASRVDLTEAFF.